This T cell receptor (delta chain) stems from a study of DNA immune sequencing with unique molecular identifiers. Regarding this clone: Given a much more abundant clone one base away, this may be a read error.

In germline, CDR1 is TSWWSYY, CDR2 QGS. The CDR3 contains 24 residues. Trimming cost V 5 bases and J 7 bases, with 47 bases left between them. All 8 TRDV and 4 TRDJ genes were targeted in 32-plex amplification of genomic DNA. In roughly 3 barcoding PCR cycles, molecules received a 12-nucleotide UMI, then adapter PCR followed. TCRdb re-analyzed the multiplex PCR reads via CATT. The table records some 4,300 delta-chain clones, 10% to 15% of them present only once. The V and J genes are TRDV1 and TRDJ1, with D possibly being TRDD2 or TRDD3 (7 bases each). TCRdb does not report a J gene; here it was assigned by matching the DNA to germline references. This sequence was found in a human donor in good health. The sample consisted of gamma-delta T cells enriched from blood buffy coat, or unenriched PBMCs (not recorded which). CDR3 residues: CALGMPGFLVSELGNNRWRGKLIF. CDR3 sequence (DNA): TGTGCTCTTGGGATGCCCGGCTTCCTAGTCTCGGAACTGGGGAATAACCGTTGGCGGGGTAAACTCATCTTT.